This entry lists 15 T cell receptor beta chains sequenced from one sample in a study of cytomegalovirus exposure and HLA in healthy donors. Use of 60 Vbeta and 13 Jbeta primers characterized the PCR. Some clones are missing from TCRdb's copy, which holds only in-frame ones; the method was immunoSEQ multiplex PCR. The data contain under 200,000 clones, 75% to 90% of them singletons. Source material: PBMCs. These receptors were obtained from a woman between 18 and 30 years old in good health and CMV-seronegative.

The V gene is TRBV28, the J gene TRBJ1-5, with 7 nucleotides matching TRBD1. CDR1 MDHEN and CDR2 SYDVKM come from the germline V gene. The CDR3 loop spans 15 amino acids. The V and J ends lost 8 bases and 2 bases, in that order; junction bases with no gene match: 9. The CDR3: CASGDQGDGNQPQHF. DNA for the CDR3: TGTGCCAGCGGAGACCAGGGGGACGGCAATCAGCCCCAGCATTTT. The variable domain in full, with the rest retrieved from reference TRBV28 and TRBJ1-5, is DVKVTQSSRYLVKRTGEKVFLECVQDMDHENMFWYRQDPGLGLRLIYFSYDVKMKEKGDIPEGYSVSREKKERFSLILESASTNQTSMYLCASGDQGDGNQPQHFGDGTRLSIL.

This clone has only a few counts. The J gene is TRBJ2-1, the V gene TRBV19, with 10 bases fitting TRBD2. V lost 7 bases, J lost 6 bases, and 9 bases stayed unmatched. This CDR3 is 15 amino acids long. Germline loops: CDR1 LNHDA, CDR2 SQIVND (reference sequence). Here the CDR3 reads CASTVGTSEINEQFF. Here the CDR3 DNA reads TGTGCCAGTACCGTCGGGACTAGCGAAATCAATGAGCAGTTCTTC. Supplemented by reference TRBV19 and TRBJ2-1, the full variable domain reads DGGITQSPKYLFRKEGQNVTLSCEQNLNHDAMYWYRQDPGQGLRLIYYSQIVNDFQKGDIAEGYSVSREKKESFPLTVTSAQKNPTAFYLCASTVGTSEINEQFFGPGTRLTVL.

J is TRBJ1-4 and V is TRBV27; D is ambiguous. Trimming left V 6 bases short and J 8 bases short, with 28 bases between. CDR1 MNHEY and CDR2 SMNVEV come from the germline V gene (reference sequence). CDR3 length: 18 amino acids. The CDR3 nucleotides are TGTGCCAGCAGCCTCAGACCCCGCAAGCCGGGGAGAGTCGAAAAACTGTTTTTT. Translated, it gives CASSLRPRKPGRVEKLFF.

This clone was recorded once. CDR3 protein: CASSDLGDRRYGYTF. The CDR3 DNA follows: TGTGCCAGCAGTGACTTGGGGGACAGGCGCTATGGCTACACCTTC. The V and J genes are TRBV2 and TRBJ1-2; 8 positions agree with TRBD1. The CDR3 loop spans 15 amino acids. Germline CDR1 and CDR2: SNHLY and FYNNEI. V was clipped by 3 bases and J by 4 bases; unmatched bases: 7.

V is TRBV28 and J is TRBJ1-5; D gene uncertain. Germline loops: CDR1 MDHEN, CDR2 SYDVKM. The CDR3 covers 15 residues. Deletions cut 2 bases from V and 1 base from J, with 9 bases between. The CDR3, as DNA: TGTGCCAGCAGTTTACTTCCCTCCAGCAATCAGCCCCAGCATTTT. Translated: CASSLLPSSNQPQHF.

The V gene is TRBV10-1, the J gene TRBJ2-7; D remains unclear. Trimming stripped 3 bases from V and 2 bases from J, with 5 bases between. CDR1 is WNHNN and CDR2 is SYGVQD in the germline V gene (reference sequence). There are 12 residues in the CDR3. The CDR3 loop is CASSDGAYEQYF. The CDR3 DNA sequence: TGCGCCAGCAGTGACGGAGCCTACGAGCAGTACTTC.

The V gene is TRBV28, the J gene TRBJ2-5; possibly TRBD2 for D (6 bases). Looked up from germline, CDR1 is MDHEN and CDR2 is SYDVKM. V lost 6 bases to trimming and J lost 9 bases, with 20 bases between them. The CDR3 extends over 14 amino acids. The chain's CDR3 is CASRSMDLGRPQYF. For the CDR3, the DNA is TGTGCCAGCAGATCTATGGACTTGGGGAGGCCCCAGTACTTC. Drawing the rest from reference TRBV28 and TRBJ2-5, the complete variable domain is DVKVTQSSRYLVKRTGEKVFLECVQDMDHENMFWYRQDPGLGLRLIYFSYDVKMKEKGDIPEGYSVSREKKERFSLILESASTNQTSMYLCASRSMDLGRPQYFGPGTRLLVL.

The chain combines TRBV7-8 with TRBJ1-1, with no clear D. The CDR3 has 16 residues. Germline CDR1 SGHVS, CDR2 FQNEAQ. The V gene lost 6 bases and the J gene lost 0 bases, with 17 bases spanning the gap. Here the CDR3 reads CASSIEGLAMNTEAFF. The CDR3 coding sequence is TGTGCCAGCAGTATAGAGGGCCTTGCAATGAACACTGAAGCTTTCTTT.

The table lists this clone with a count of one. This sequence joins TRBV6-5 and TRBJ2-1; 7 nucleotides align to TRBD2. CDR1 and CDR2 (germline): MNHEY, SVGAGI. This CDR3 is built from 13 residues. V lost 4 bases and J lost 7; bases outside the gene matches: 4. Here the CDR3 reads CASSSGGGNEQFF. The CDR3 DNA sequence: TGTGCCAGCAGTTCGGGGGGAGGGAATGAGCAGTTCTTC.

The CDR3 loop reads CASSATMVAGVSEQYF. The CDR3 DNA sequence: TGTGCCAGCAGCGCTACCATGGTGGCGGGGGTTAGCGAGCAGTACTTC. This chain joins TRBV5-5 and TRBJ2-7; 7 positions match TRBD2. Trimming took 4 bases from V and 6 from J; bases not matched to a gene: 16. Germline loops: CDR1 SGHKS, CDR2 YYEKEE (reference sequence). The CDR3 contains 16 residues.

The rearrangement uses TRBV14 and TRBJ2-3; D uncertain. This CDR3 is 15 amino acids long. V was shortened by 1 base and J by 2 bases, with 10 bases between the two germline ends. Germline V lookup: CDR1 SGHDN, CDR2 FVKESK. As DNA, the CDR3 is TGTGCCAGCAGCCAAGGTATAGCTCCCACAGATACGCAGTATTTT. It codes for CASSQGIAPTDTQYF.

The chain employs TRBV7-6 and TRBJ2-7; TRBD2 aligns across 8 bases. The CDR3 is 13 amino acids. J lost 5 bases, V lost 1 base, and 1 base had no gene match. Germline V gene sequence: CDR1 SGHVS, CDR2 FNYEAQ. Here the CDR3 reads CASSLVLADEQYF. CDR3 DNA sequence: TGTGCCAGCAGCTTAGTACTAGCGGACGAGCAGTACTTC.

This rearrangement joins TRBV10-3 to TRBJ2-7, with 9 bases lining up with TRBD2. Germline V gene sequence: CDR1 ENHRY, CDR2 SYGVKD. This CDR3 has 15 residues. V lost 2 bases to trimming and J lost 2 bases; unmatched junction nucleotides: 4. The CDR3 region is CAISEALAGAYEQYF. CDR3 bases: TGTGCCATCAGTGAGGCTTTAGCGGGAGCCTACGAGCAGTACTTC.

With respect to this clone: Other DNA sequences within the sample encode an identical CDR3. This chain links TRBV5-4 with TRBJ2-5, with 11 bases aligning to TRBD1. Germline V gene sequence: CDR1 SGHNT, CDR2 YYREEE (reference sequence). CDR3 length equals 14 residues. The J segment lost 5 bases and the V segment lost 2 bases, leaving 2 bases of the junction unmatched. DNA of the CDR3: TGTGCCAGCAGCTTCCGGGACAGGGGGGAGACCCAGTACTTC. Amino acids: CASSFRDRGETQYF. The whole variable domain, filled in from reference TRBV5-4 and TRBJ2-5, reads ETGVTQSPTHLIKTRGQQVTLRCSSQSGHNTVSWYQQALGQGPQFIFQYYREEENGRGNFPPRFSGLQFPNYSSELNVNALELDDSALYLCASSFRDRGETQYFGPGTRLLVL.

The chain recombines TRBV6-1 with TRBJ1-1; 7 bases map to TRBD1. Germline V gene lookup returns CDR1 MNHNS and CDR2 SASEGT. V trimming: 3 bases; J trimming: 1 base; junction bases outside the gene matches: 11. The CDR3 extends over 17 amino acids. This CDR3 is CASSEEQGTNPNTEAFF. DNA for the CDR3: TGTGCCAGCAGTGAGGAACAGGGGACAAACCCGAACACTGAAGCTTTCTTT.